This T cell receptor (beta chain) was documented in a study of T cells in Graves' hyperthyroidism and ophthalmopathy. The investigators amplified TCR beta CDR3 regions from RNA transcripts. HTBI primers were the set used in a first-round RT-PCR of the TCR CDR3. TCRdb called the multiplex PCR reads again in MiXCR, with one record for every CDR3 protein. Among 350,000 to 400,000 distinct CDR3 sequences, roughly 19% were seen once, and the ten largest hold about 4%. Exclusion of a patient resulted from uncontrolled infection, other autoimmune disease, pregnancy or lactation. This clonotype has ten or more counts. CDR1 is KGHDR and CDR2 is SFDVKD in the germline V gene. The CDR3 is 13 amino acids. V lost 7 bases to trimming and J lost 4 bases; unmatched junction nucleotides: 5.

Source material: blood. V is TRBV24-1 and J is TRBJ1-2; TRBD1 aligns across 7 bases. The source is a woman aged 18-29 years with Graves' hyperthyroidism. CDR3 sequence (DNA): TGTGCCACCAGCCGGGACAGTGTCTATGGCTACACCTTC. Protein: CATSRDSVYGYTF.